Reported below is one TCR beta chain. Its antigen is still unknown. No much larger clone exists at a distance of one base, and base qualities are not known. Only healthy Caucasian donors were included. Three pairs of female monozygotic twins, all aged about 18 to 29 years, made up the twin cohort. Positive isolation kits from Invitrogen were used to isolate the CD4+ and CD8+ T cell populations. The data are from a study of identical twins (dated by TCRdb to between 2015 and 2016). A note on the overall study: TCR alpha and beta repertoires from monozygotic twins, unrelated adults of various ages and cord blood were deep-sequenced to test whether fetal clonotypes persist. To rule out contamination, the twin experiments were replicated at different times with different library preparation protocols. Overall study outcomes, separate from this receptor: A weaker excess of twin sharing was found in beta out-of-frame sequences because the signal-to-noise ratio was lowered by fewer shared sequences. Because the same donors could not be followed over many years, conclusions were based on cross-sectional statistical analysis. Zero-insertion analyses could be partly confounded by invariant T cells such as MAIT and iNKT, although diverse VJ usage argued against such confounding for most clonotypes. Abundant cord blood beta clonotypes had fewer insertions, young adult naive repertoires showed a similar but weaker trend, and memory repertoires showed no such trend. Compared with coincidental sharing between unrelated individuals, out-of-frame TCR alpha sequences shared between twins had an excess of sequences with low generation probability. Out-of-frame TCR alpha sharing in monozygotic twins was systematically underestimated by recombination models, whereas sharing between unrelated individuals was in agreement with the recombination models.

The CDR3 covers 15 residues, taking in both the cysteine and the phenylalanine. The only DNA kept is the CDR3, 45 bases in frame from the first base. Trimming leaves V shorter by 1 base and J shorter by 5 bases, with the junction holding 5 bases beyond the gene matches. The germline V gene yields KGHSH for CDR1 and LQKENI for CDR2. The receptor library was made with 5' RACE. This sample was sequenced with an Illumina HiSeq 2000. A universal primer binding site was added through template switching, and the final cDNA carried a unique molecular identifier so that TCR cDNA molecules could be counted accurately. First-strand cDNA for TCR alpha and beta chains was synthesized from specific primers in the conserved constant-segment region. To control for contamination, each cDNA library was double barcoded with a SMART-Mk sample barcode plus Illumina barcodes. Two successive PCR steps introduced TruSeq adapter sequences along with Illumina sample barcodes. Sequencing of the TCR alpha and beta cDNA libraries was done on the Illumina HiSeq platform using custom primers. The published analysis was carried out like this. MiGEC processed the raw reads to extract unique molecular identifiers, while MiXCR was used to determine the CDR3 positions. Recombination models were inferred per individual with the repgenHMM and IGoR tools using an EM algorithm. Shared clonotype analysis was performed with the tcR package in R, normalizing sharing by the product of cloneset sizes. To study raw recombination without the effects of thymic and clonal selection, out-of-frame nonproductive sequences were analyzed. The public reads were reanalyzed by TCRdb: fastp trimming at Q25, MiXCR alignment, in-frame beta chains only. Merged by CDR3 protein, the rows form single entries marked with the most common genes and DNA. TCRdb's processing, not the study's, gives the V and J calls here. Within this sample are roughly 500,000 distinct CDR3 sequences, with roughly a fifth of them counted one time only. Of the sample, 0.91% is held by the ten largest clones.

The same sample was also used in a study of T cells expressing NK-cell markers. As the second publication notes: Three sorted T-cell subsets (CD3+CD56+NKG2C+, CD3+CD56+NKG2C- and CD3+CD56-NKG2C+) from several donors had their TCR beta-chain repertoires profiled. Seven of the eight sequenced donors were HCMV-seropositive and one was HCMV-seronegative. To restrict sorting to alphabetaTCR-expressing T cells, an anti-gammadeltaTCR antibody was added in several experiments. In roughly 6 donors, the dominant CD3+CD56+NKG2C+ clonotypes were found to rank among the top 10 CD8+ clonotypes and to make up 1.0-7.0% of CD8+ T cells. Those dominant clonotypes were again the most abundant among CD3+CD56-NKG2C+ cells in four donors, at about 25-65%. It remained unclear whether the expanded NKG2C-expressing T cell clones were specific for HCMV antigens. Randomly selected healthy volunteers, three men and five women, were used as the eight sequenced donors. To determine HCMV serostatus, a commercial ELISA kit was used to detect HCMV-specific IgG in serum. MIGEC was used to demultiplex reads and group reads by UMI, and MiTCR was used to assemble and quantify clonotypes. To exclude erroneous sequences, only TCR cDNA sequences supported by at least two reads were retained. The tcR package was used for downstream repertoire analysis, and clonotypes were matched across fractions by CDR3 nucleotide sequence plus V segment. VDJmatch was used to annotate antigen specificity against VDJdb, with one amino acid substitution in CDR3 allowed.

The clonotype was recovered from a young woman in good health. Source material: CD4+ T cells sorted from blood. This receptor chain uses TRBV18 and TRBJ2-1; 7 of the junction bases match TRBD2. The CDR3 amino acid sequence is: CASSPRASGDNEQFF. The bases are TGTGCCAGCTCACCACGGGCTAGCGGAGACAATGAGCAGTTCTTC.